The clone carrying this T cell receptor beta chain occurred a few times. TCRdb re-analysed the RT-PCR reads in MiXCR, keeping a single row per CDR3 protein. Found here are 550,000 to 800,000 distinct CDR3 sequences, more than 11% of them singletons; the top ten hold less than 9%. This entry is derived from a study of response to subunit inactivated influenza vaccine. Germline values: CDR1 MDHEN, CDR2 SYDVKM. The CDR3 loop spans 16 amino acids. V gave up 5 bases and J gave up 3 bases; unmatched junction bases: 8. The V call is TRBV28, the J call TRBJ1-4; 8 bases fit TRBD1. This sequence was found in a man aged 45-60 years who received an inactivated influenza vaccine. Sample: PBMCs from blood, taken approximately 15 days before vaccination. CDR3 coding DNA: TGTGCCAGCAGTCCGGGACAGGCCGCCGCTAATGAAAAACTGTTTTTT. Protein: CASSPGQAAANEKLFF.